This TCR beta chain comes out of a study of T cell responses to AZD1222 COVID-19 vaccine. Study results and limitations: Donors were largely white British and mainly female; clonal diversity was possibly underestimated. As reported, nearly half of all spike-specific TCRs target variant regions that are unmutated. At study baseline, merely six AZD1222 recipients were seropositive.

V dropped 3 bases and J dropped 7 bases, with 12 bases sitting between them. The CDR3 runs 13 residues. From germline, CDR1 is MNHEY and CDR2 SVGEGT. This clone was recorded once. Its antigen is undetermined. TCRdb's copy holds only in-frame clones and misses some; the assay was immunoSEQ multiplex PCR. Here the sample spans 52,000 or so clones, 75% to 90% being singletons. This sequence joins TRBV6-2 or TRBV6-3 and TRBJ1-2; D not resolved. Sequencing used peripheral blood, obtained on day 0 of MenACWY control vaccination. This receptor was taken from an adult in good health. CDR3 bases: TGTGCCAGCAGTTATGGTGCCCCGGCTGGCTACACCTTC. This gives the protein CASSYGAPAGYTF.